Listed below are T cell receptor beta chains from one sample, sequenced in a study of cytomegalovirus exposure and HLA in healthy donors. Clones were read by immunoSEQ multiplex PCR, and TCRdb kept only the in-frame ones, dropping some. The sample holds some 200,000 clones, approximately 79% seen once. The source material was PBMCs. All receptors come from a man aged 45 to 65 in good health and CMV-seronegative. Both conserved end residues are part of each CDR3. A D gene is named only where the DNA matches it firmly. Clone size is stated in some rows and not others, as once, few, many or a class when expanded.

CDR3 protein: CAWSVGQANTGELFF; CDR3 DNA: TGTGCCTGGAGTGTAGGACAGGCGAACACCGGGGAGCTGTTTTTT; V gene: TRBV30; J gene: TRBJ2-2; D gene: TRBD1; clone size: NA
CDR3 protein: CASSPSKSSYQPQHF; CDR3 DNA: TGTGCCAGCAGTCCCTCGAAGTCAAGCTATCAGCCCCAGCATTTT; V gene: TRBV28; J gene: TRBJ1-5; D gene: NA; clone size: NA
CDR3 protein: CASSAPLTGDTQYF; CDR3 DNA: TGTGCCAGCAGCGCACCACTAACAGGAGATACGCAGTATTTT; V gene: TRBV9; J gene: TRBJ2-3; D gene: NA; clone size: NA
CDR3 protein: CASNPGLPYEQYF; CDR3 DNA: TGTGCCAGTAACCCGGGACTTCCCTACGAGCAGTACTTC; V gene: TRBV19; J gene: TRBJ2-7; D gene: NA; clone size: few
CDR3 protein: CASSKASMGQGFYEQYF; CDR3 DNA: TGTGCCAGCAGCAAAGCGAGTATGGGACAGGGCTTTTACGAGCAGTACTTC; V gene: TRBV7-9; J gene: TRBJ2-7; D gene: TRBD1; clone size: NA
CDR3 protein: CASSPSTGSQETQYF; CDR3 DNA: TGTGCCAGCTCACCAAGTACGGGGAGCCAAGAGACCCAGTACTTC; V gene: TRBV18; J gene: TRBJ2-5; D gene: NA; clone size: once
CDR3 protein: CASRPRDRYEQYF; CDR3 DNA: TGCGCCAGCAGACCCCGGGACAGATACGAGCAGTACTTC; V gene: TRBV10-2; J gene: TRBJ2-7; D gene: TRBD1; clone size: NA
CDR3 protein: CSVEDPFKMGGGPQETQYF; CDR3 DNA: TGCAGCGTTGAAGATCCGTTCAAGATGGGTGGAGGGCCCCAAGAGACCCAGTACTTC; V gene: TRBV29-1; J gene: TRBJ2-5; D gene: NA; clone size: NA
CDR3 protein: CASSQDSSEQFF; CDR3 DNA: TGTGCCAGCAGCCAAGATTCTTCTGAGCAGTTCTTC; V gene: TRBV4-2; J gene: TRBJ2-1; D gene: NA; clone size: NA
CDR3 protein: CASSPLWGRGYEQYF; CDR3 DNA: TGTGCCAGCAGTCCCCTGTGGGGGCGAGGATACGAGCAGTACTTC; V gene: TRBV28; J gene: TRBJ2-7; D gene: NA; clone size: NA
CDR3 protein: CASSISRLDNYGYTF; CDR3 DNA: TGTGCCAGTAGTATCTCTCGATTAGATAACTATGGCTACACCTTC; V gene: TRBV19; J gene: TRBJ1-2; D gene: NA; clone size: NA
CDR3 protein: CASSPRLTPGTGELFF; CDR3 DNA: TGTGCCAGCTCACCACGGCTAACACCGGGCACCGGGGAGCTGTTTTTT; V gene: TRBV18; J gene: TRBJ2-2; D gene: NA; clone size: NA
CDR3 protein: CASSYSAGGFTGELFF; CDR3 DNA: TGTGCCAGCAGTTACTCCGCCGGAGGGTTCACCGGGGAGCTGTTTTTT; V gene: TRBV6-6; J gene: TRBJ2-2; D gene: NA; clone size: NA
CDR3 protein: CASSLDRGVAFF; CDR3 DNA: TGCGCCAGCAGCCTCGACAGGGGTGTAGCTTTCTTT; V gene: TRBV4-1; J gene: TRBJ1-1; D gene: TRBD1; clone size: NA
CDR3 protein: CASSLAPGLYNEQFF; CDR3 DNA: TGCGCCAGCAGCTTGGCCCCAGGGCTCTACAATGAGCAGTTCTTC; V gene: TRBV5-1; J gene: TRBJ2-1; D gene: NA; clone size: NA
CDR3 protein: CASNRAGVYEQYF; CDR3 DNA: TGTGCCAGCAACCGGGCAGGGGTCTACGAGCAGTACTTC; V gene: TRBV6-6; J gene: TRBJ2-7; D gene: NA; clone size: NA
CDR3 protein: CASSLGLSETQYF; CDR3 DNA: TGTGCCAGCTCACTAGGACTGTCGGAGACCCAGTACTTC; V gene: TRBV18; J gene: TRBJ2-5; D gene: NA; clone size: NA
CDR3 protein: CASSQEGSFAGYTF; CDR3 DNA: TGCGCCAGCAGCCAAGAGGGCAGTTTTGCCGGCTACACCTTC; V gene: TRBV4-1; J gene: TRBJ1-2; D gene: NA; clone size: NA
CDR3 protein: CASSLLTGGDYGYTF; CDR3 DNA: TGTGCCAGCAGTTTACTGACAGGGGGCGACTATGGCTACACCTTC; V gene: TRBV28; J gene: TRBJ1-2; D gene: TRBD1; clone size: NA
CDR3 protein: CASSPGLANTGELFF; CDR3 DNA: TGTGCCAGCAGCCCGGGACTAGCGAACACCGGGGAGCTGTTTTTT; V gene: TRBV27; J gene: TRBJ2-2; D gene: TRBD2; clone size: NA
CDR3 protein: CASSGSGSVSEQYF; CDR3 DNA: TGTGCCAGCAGCGGCAGCGGGAGTGTATCCGAGCAGTACTTC; V gene: TRBV9; J gene: TRBJ2-7; D gene: TRBD2; clone size: NA
CDR3 protein: CASSLGQGARDEQYF; CDR3 DNA: TGCGCCAGCAGCTTGGGACAGGGGGCTAGGGACGAGCAGTACTTC; V gene: TRBV5-1; J gene: TRBJ2-7; D gene: TRBD1; clone size: NA
CDR3 protein: CAWASGTGGRGYTF; CDR3 DNA: TGTGCCTGGGCTTCCGGGACAGGGGGCCGTGGCTACACCTTC; V gene: TRBV30; J gene: TRBJ1-2; D gene: TRBD1; clone size: NA
CDR3 protein: CASSAGTAYTEAFF; CDR3 DNA: TGTGCCAGCAGCGCCGGGACAGCATACACTGAAGCTTTCTTT; V gene: TRBV9; J gene: TRBJ1-1; D gene: TRBD1; clone size: few
CDR3 protein: CASSLSGLAGEDEQYF; CDR3 DNA: TGCGCCAGCAGCTTGTCCGGACTAGCGGGAGAGGACGAGCAGTACTTC; V gene: TRBV5-1; J gene: TRBJ2-7; D gene: TRBD2; clone size: NA
CDR3 protein: CASRVGPGELFF; CDR3 DNA: TGTGCCAGCAGAGTGGGGCCCGGGGAGCTGTTTTTT; V gene: TRBV7-8; J gene: TRBJ2-2; D gene: NA; clone size: NA
CDR3 protein: CASRLAGDRETQYF; CDR3 DNA: TGTGCCAGCAGACTAGCGGGAGACCGAGAGACCCAGTACTTC; V gene: TRBV19; J gene: TRBJ2-5; D gene: TRBD2; clone size: NA
CDR3 protein: CASRQLGNSNQPQHF; CDR3 DNA: TGTGCCAGCAGACAACTAGGGAACAGCAATCAGCCCCAGCATTTT; V gene: TRBV2; J gene: TRBJ1-5; D gene: NA; clone size: NA
CDR3 protein: CSGRQGNTEAFF; CDR3 DNA: TGCAGCGGGCGGCAGGGAAACACTGAAGCTTTCTTT; V gene: TRBV29-1; J gene: TRBJ1-1; D gene: NA; clone size: NA
CDR3 protein: CASSPGQLFYEQYF; CDR3 DNA: TGTGCCAGCAGTCCGGGACAGCTTTTCTACGAGCAGTACTTC; V gene: TRBV6-5; J gene: TRBJ2-7; D gene: TRBD1; clone size: NA
CDR3 protein: CASSIAAGGGYEQYF; CDR3 DNA: TGTGCCAGTAGTATAGCGGCAGGGGGAGGCTACGAGCAGTACTTC; V gene: TRBV19; J gene: TRBJ2-7; D gene: NA; clone size: NA
CDR3 protein: CASSPSGILAYEQYF; CDR3 DNA: TGTGCCAGCAGCCCGTCAGGGATCCTGGCCTACGAGCAGTACTTC; V gene: TRBV7-6; J gene: TRBJ2-7; D gene: NA; clone size: NA
CDR3 protein: CASSYSGPLHF; CDR3 DNA: TGTGCCAGCAGTTACTCCGGTCCCCTCCACTTT; V gene: TRBV6-5; J gene: TRBJ1-6; D gene: NA; clone size: NA
CDR3 protein: CASSYLGATTDTQYF; CDR3 DNA: TGTGCCAGCAGTTACTTGGGGGCCACGACAGATACGCAGTATTTT; V gene: TRBV6-5; J gene: TRBJ2-3; D gene: NA; clone size: NA
CDR3 protein: CASSLTRSGSSTDTQYF; CDR3 DNA: TGTGCCAGCAGCTTAACCCGAAGCGGGTCTAGCACAGATACGCAGTATTTT; V gene: TRBV7-6; J gene: TRBJ2-3; D gene: NA; clone size: NA
CDR3 protein: CASSPGGNTIYF; CDR3 DNA: TGTGCCAGCAGTCCGGGTGGAAACACCATATATTTT; V gene: TRBV9; J gene: TRBJ1-3; D gene: NA; clone size: NA
CDR3 protein: CASSPFLAGVTDTQYF; CDR3 DNA: TGTGCCAGCAGCCCCTTCTTAGCGGGAGTGACAGATACGCAGTATTTT; V gene: TRBV7-8; J gene: TRBJ2-3; D gene: TRBD2; clone size: NA
CDR3 protein: CASSVQGWNTGELFF; CDR3 DNA: TGTGCCAGCAGCGTCCAGGGTTGGAACACCGGGGAGCTGTTTTTT; V gene: TRBV9; J gene: TRBJ2-2; D gene: NA; clone size: NA
CDR3 protein: CASSPYRSLTYEQYF; CDR3 DNA: TGTGCCAGCAGTCCCTACAGGAGTTTAACCTACGAGCAGTACTTC; V gene: TRBV27; J gene: TRBJ2-7; D gene: NA; clone size: NA
CDR3 protein: CASSTPPTGGYEQYF; CDR3 DNA: TGTGCCAGCAGCACGCCGCCGACAGGGGGGTACGAGCAGTACTTC; V gene: TRBV7-8; J gene: TRBJ2-7; D gene: TRBD1; clone size: NA
CDR3 protein: CASSIKGVATGSRGYTF; CDR3 DNA: TGTGCCAGTAGTATTAAGGGGGTGGCGACGGGGTCCCGTGGCTACACCTTC; V gene: TRBV19; J gene: TRBJ1-2; D gene: NA; clone size: few
CDR3 protein: CASSQTGTGTYEQYF; CDR3 DNA: TGCGCCAGCAGCCAGACCGGGACAGGGACCTACGAGCAGTACTTC; V gene: TRBV4-1; J gene: TRBJ2-7; D gene: TRBD1; clone size: once
CDR3 protein: CASSPTGGSNEKLFF; CDR3 DNA: TGTGCCAGCAGTCCTACCGGAGGGAGTAATGAAAAACTGTTTTTT; V gene: TRBV6-6; J gene: TRBJ1-4; D gene: NA; clone size: NA
CDR3 protein: CASSQSAPSGSASSYEQYF; CDR3 DNA: TGCGCCAGCAGTCAATCGGCCCCTAGCGGGAGCGCAAGCTCCTACGAGCAGTACTTC; V gene: TRBV23-1; J gene: TRBJ2-7; D gene: TRBD2; clone size: NA
CDR3 protein: CASSVVGTGDTEAFF; CDR3 DNA: TGTGCCAGCAGCGTAGTAGGGACAGGGGACACTGAAGCTTTCTTT; V gene: TRBV9; J gene: TRBJ1-1; D gene: TRBD1; clone size: NA
CDR3 protein: CASSSYTSGSRGNEQFF; CDR3 DNA: TGTGCCAGCAGCTCCTACACTAGCGGGAGTCGCGGGAATGAGCAGTTCTTC; V gene: TRBV7-6; J gene: TRBJ2-1; D gene: TRBD2; clone size: NA
CDR3 protein: CASSWTSGSMTDTQYF; CDR3 DNA: TGTGCCAGCAGCTGGACTAGCGGGAGTATGACAGATACGCAGTATTTT; V gene: TRBV9; J gene: TRBJ2-3; D gene: TRBD2; clone size: NA
CDR3 protein: CASSAGTATYGYTF; CDR3 DNA: TGTGCCAGCTCCGCCGGGACAGCTACGTATGGCTACACCTTC; V gene: TRBV18; J gene: TRBJ1-2; D gene: TRBD1; clone size: NA
CDR3 protein: CASTGEQNEQFF; CDR3 DNA: TGTGCCAGTACCGGGGAACAAAATGAGCAGTTCTTC; V gene: TRBV19; J gene: TRBJ2-1; D gene: NA; clone size: NA
CDR3 protein: CASSLGGTSGYNEQFF; CDR3 DNA: TGTGCCAGCAGCTTGGGAGGGACTAGCGGGTACAATGAGCAGTTCTTC; V gene: TRBV5-4; J gene: TRBJ2-1; D gene: TRBD2; clone size: NA
CDR3 protein: CASSFSSNTEAFF; CDR3 DNA: TGTGCCAGCAGTTTTTCCAGTAACACTGAAGCTTTCTTT; V gene: TRBV6-5; J gene: TRBJ1-1; D gene: NA; clone size: NA
CDR3 protein: CATDSGNTIYF; CDR3 DNA: TGTGCCACGGACAGTGGAAACACCATATATTTT; V gene: TRBV6-1; J gene: TRBJ1-3; D gene: NA; clone size: once
CDR3 protein: CASSPLAGGGELFF; CDR3 DNA: TGTGCCAGCTCACCACTAGCGGGAGGCGGGGAGCTGTTTTTT; V gene: TRBV18; J gene: TRBJ2-2; D gene: TRBD2; clone size: NA
CDR3 protein: CASSRGTSGYSNQPQHF; CDR3 DNA: TGTGCCAGCTCACGAGGGACAAGCGGTTATAGCAATCAGCCCCAGCATTTT; V gene: TRBV18; J gene: TRBJ1-5; D gene: NA; clone size: NA
CDR3 protein: CASSWGNTGGNEKLFF; CDR3 DNA: TGCGCCAGCAGCTGGGGAAACACCGGGGGTAATGAAAAACTGTTTTTT; V gene: TRBV5-1; J gene: TRBJ1-4; D gene: NA; clone size: NA
CDR3 protein: CASSLMASGRMGTDTQYF; CDR3 DNA: TGCGCCAGCAGCTTGATGGCTAGCGGGAGAATGGGCACAGATACGCAGTATTTT; V gene: TRBV5-1; J gene: TRBJ2-3; D gene: TRBD2; clone size: NA